The 21 T cell receptor beta chains in this list originate from one sample, sequenced in a study of prognosis after radiotherapy for stage I lung cancer. The TCR beta CDR3 region was amplified from genomic DNA, with two rounds of multiplex PCR being used for the amplification. First-round PCR, the initial amplification, used primers specific to each TRBV and TRBJ gene. TCRdb analysed the multiplex PCR reads with MiXCR anew, one entry per CDR3 protein. The table lists approximately 31,000 distinct CDR3 sequences, around 48% of them singletons. The sample was PBMCs, taken before or after stereotactic body radiation therapy (not recorded which). The source of these receptors is a donor over 45 with non-small cell lung cancer.

This clonotype has at least ten counts. The rearrangement links TRBV20-1 to TRBJ2-1, with a possible D match to TRBD1 (6 bases). V was shortened by 4 bases and J by 6 bases, with 16 bases between the two germline ends. The V gene's germline CDR1 is DFQATT and CDR2 SNEGSKA (reference sequence). This CDR3 comprises 14 residues. The CDR3 reads CSAMGPLRGNEQFF. The DNA of the CDR3 is TGCAGTGCTATGGGACCTCTCAGGGGCAATGAGCAGTTCTTC.

The chain combines TRBV11-3 with TRBJ2-1; 10 positions match TRBD2. This CDR3 region has 15 residues. Germline loops: CDR1 SGHNT, CDR2 YENEEA. V shed 1 base, J shed 3 bases, and the junction held 0 bases outside the gene matches. CDR3 residues: CASSLASGSYNEQFF. The CDR3 DNA follows: TGTGCCAGCAGCTTAGCTAGCGGGAGCTACAATGAGCAGTTCTTC.

The chain links TRBV6-2 or TRBV6-3 to TRBJ2-7; 11 positions match TRBD2. CDR1 and CDR2 from the germline V gene are MNHEY and SVGEGT. The CDR3 totals 17 residues. V was clipped by 6 bases and J by 6 bases; unmatched bases: 16. This chain's CDR3 is CASSVGGTSGRYSEQYF. Here the CDR3 DNA reads TGTGCCAGCAGCGTAGGGGGCACTAGCGGGAGATATAGCGAGCAGTACTTC.

This rearrangement joins TRBV27 to TRBJ2-3, with 10 positions matching TRBD2. This CDR3 has 14 residues. V was clipped by 6 bases and J by 5 bases; unmatched bases: 5. Germline V CDR1 and CDR2: MNHEY, SMNVEV (reference sequence). CDR3 coding DNA: TGTGCCAGCAGGAGCGGGAGGGAGGGAGATACGCAGTATTTT. This sequence encodes CASRSGREGDTQYF.

There are many counts of this clonotype. The V gene is TRBV7-8, the J gene TRBJ1-1, with TRBD1 matching over 9 bases. CDR3 length equals 14 residues. The germline gives CDR1 SGHVS, CDR2 FQNEAQ. The V segment lost 5 bases and the J segment 6 bases; nucleotides outside the gene matches: 7. The CDR3 reads CASSTDRGRAEAFF. CDR3 bases: TGTGCCAGCAGCACGGACAGGGGTAGGGCTGAAGCTTTCTTT.

This clonotype is deemed medium-sized. The DNA of the CDR3 is TGTGCCAGCAGTTCAAAAGGGCGCATGAACACTGAAGCTTTCTTT. It codes for CASSSKGRMNTEAFF. This chain joins TRBV12-3 or TRBV12-4 and TRBJ1-1, with unresolved D. Trimming took off 4 bases at V and 0 bases at J, with 12 bases between the two ends. This CDR3 region has 15 residues.

This clonotype was seen repeatedly, ten times or more. This chain links TRBV18 with TRBJ2-1; 9 bases line up with TRBD2. This CDR3 comprises 13 residues. Germline V gene lookup returns CDR1 KGHSH and CDR2 LQKENI. The V and J ends lost 5 bases and 15 bases, in that order; junction bases with no gene match: 11. In nucleotides, the CDR3 is TGTGCCAGCTCATCGACTAGCGGTGAATTTGTGTTCTTC. It specifies CASSSTSGEFVFF. The complete variable domain, with remaining parts taken from reference TRBV18 and TRBJ2-1, reads NAGVMQNPRHLVRRRGQEARLRCSPMKGHSHVYWYRQLPEEGLKFMVYLQKENIIDESGMPKERFSAEFPKEGPSILRIQQVVRGDSAAYFCASSSTSGEFVFFGPGTRLTVL.

This chain links TRBV7-3 with TRBJ2-2; perhaps D is TRBD1 or TRBD2 (5 bases each). The germline V and J ends were trimmed by 2 bases and 5 bases, with 9 bases remaining between them. The CDR3 length is 14 residues. Germline CDR1 reads SGHTA; CDR2 reads FQGTGA. This chain's CDR3 is CASSLLEGTGELFF. The CDR3, as DNA: TGTGCCAGCAGCTTACTAGAGGGGACCGGGGAGCTGTTTTTT.

This clonotype appeared many times. CDR3 bases: TGTGCCAGCAGCCCCGAAGGGCACGGAAACACCATATATTTT. Protein product: CASSPEGHGNTIYF. The chain couples TRBV5-4 to TRBJ1-3, with D hard to call. CDR1 is SGHNT, CDR2 YYREEE, per germline (reference sequence). V gave up 4 bases and J gave up 4 bases, with 12 bases separating them. The CDR3 is 14 amino acids.

This clonotype occurred once. The chain joins TRBV6-2 or TRBV6-3 to TRBJ1-6; the match to TRBD1 covers 7 bases. The ends lost 2 bases at V and 6 bases at J; junction bases unmatched: 13. The CDR3 totals 18 residues. CDR1 is MNHEY and CDR2 is SVGEGT in the germline V gene. CDR3 nucleotide sequence: TGTGCCAGCAGTTACGGACAGGACATACCTTACTTTAATTCACCCCTCCACTTT. Amino acid sequence: CASSYGQDIPYFNSPLHF.

The table lists this clonotype with many counts. This rearrangement joins TRBV12-3 or TRBV12-4 to TRBJ2-2; 8 nucleotides agree with TRBD2. V shed 2 bases and J 4 bases; nucleotides not matched to a gene: 3. CDR3 length: 15 amino acids. The CDR3 is CASSLSGRVTGELFF. For the CDR3, the DNA is TGTGCCAGCAGTTTAAGCGGGAGAGTCACCGGGGAGCTGTTTTTT.

Worth noting for this clonotype: Since no conserved phenylalanine or tryptophan closes the CDR3, a read error is the likely cause. This chain uses TRBV11-3 with TRBJ1-3; no clear D gene. This CDR3 region has 12 residues. CDR1 SGHNT and CDR2 YENEEA come from the germline V gene. V shed 4 bases and J shed 9 bases, with 10 bases lying between them. This CDR3 is CASSSGRCTIYV. The CDR3, as DNA: TGTGCCAGCAGCTCGGGTAGGTGCACCATATATGTT.

This clonotype occurred many times. The chain recombines TRBV6-2 or TRBV6-3 with TRBJ1-1; a weak D match, TRBD1 (5 bases). Looked up from germline, CDR1 is MNHEY and CDR2 is SVGEGT. V lost 6 bases and J 1 base, leaving 15 bases between the germline ends. The CDR3 length is 15 residues. This CDR3 reads CASRRSGTANTEAFF. The CDR3 DNA reads TGTGCCAGCAGGCGGAGCGGGACGGCGAACACTGAAGCTTTCTTT.

Comments on this clonotype: This clone may be a read error of a much larger clone one base away. The chain has TRBV15 and TRBJ2-7; TRBD1 might be the D (5 bases). CDR1 and CDR2 (germline): LNHNV, YYDKDF (reference sequence). V dropped 4 bases and J dropped 3 bases, with 13 bases sitting between them. The CDR3 has 14 residues. CDR3 nucleotides: TGTGCCACCAGCATAGACCTAGGGGTCTACGAGCAGTACTTC. Translated: CATSIDLGVYEQYF.

This clonotype was recorded many times. The chain carries TRBV6-1 and TRBJ2-3, with 7 bases fitting TRBD1. V lost 5 bases to trimming and J lost 0 bases; unmatched junction nucleotides: 2. Germline loops: CDR1 MNHNS, CDR2 SASEGT. This CDR3 has 14 residues. The CDR3 loop reads CASSRDSSTDTQYF. For the CDR3, the DNA is TGTGCCAGCAGTCGGGACAGCAGCACAGATACGCAGTATTTT.

This clonotype was detected ten times or more. The chain uses TRBV18 and TRBJ2-5; D may be TRBD1 (5 bases). The CDR3 covers 13 residues. The ends were cut back, 5 bases at V and 3 bases at J, with 10 bases in the middle. Per germline, CDR1 KGHSH and CDR2 LQKENI. DNA for the CDR3: TGTGCCAGCTCATTGGACATCGAAGAGACCCAGTACTTC. Encoded protein: CASSLDIEETQYF.

This rearrangement joins TRBV6-2 or TRBV6-3 to TRBJ2-5; possible D gene TRBD2, 6 bases. V was shortened by 11 bases and J by 9 bases, with 28 bases between the two germline ends. Germline values: CDR1 MNHEY, CDR2 SVGEGT. CDR3 size: 15 residues. CDR3 sequence reads: CAVSYISAGLGAQYF. The DNA for the CDR3 is TGTGCCGTCAGTTACATTTCAGCGGGCCTTGGGGCCCAGTACTTC.

With respect to this clonotype: Because it lacks the conserved phenylalanine or tryptophan at the end, this CDR3 is likely a read error. No DNA is shown, since the ends of the CDR3 on it are uncertain; the CDR3 is the one TCRdb lists. This rearrangement joins TRBV10-3 to TRBJ1-2; TRBD1 was called by the table and not checked on the DNA. Germline CDR1 ENHRY, CDR2 SYGVKD. Counting both end residues, the CDR3 totals 14 amino acids. CDR3 amino acids: CAISESDSNYGYNL.

J is TRBJ2-2 and V is TRBV27, with TRBD2 matching 8 bases. V was pared by 6 bases and J by 7 bases, with 7 bases of the junction left unmatched. Germline lookup yields CDR1 MNHEY and CDR2 SMNVEV (reference sequence). The length of the CDR3 is 14 residues. The CDR3 reads CASRAGVWNGELFF. The CDR3 DNA reads TGTGCCAGCAGAGCGGGAGTTTGGAACGGGGAGCTGTTTTTT.

Ten or more counts support this clonotype. The chain has TRBV10-3 and TRBJ2-2; 10 nucleotides match TRBD2. The V segment lost 5 bases and the J segment 3 bases; nucleotides outside the gene matches: 6. This CDR3 has 16 residues. Germline V gene lookup returns CDR1 ENHRY and CDR2 SYGVKD. Here the CDR3 reads CAISSQTSGHTGELFF. The CDR3 coding sequence is TGTGCCATCAGTTCCCAGACTAGCGGGCACACCGGGGAGCTGTTTTTT.

Within the sample, this clonotype is medium-sized. The chain uses TRBV6-4 and TRBJ1-6; D is unresolved. Trimming left V 5 bases short and J 0 bases short, with 14 bases between. The CDR3 is 17 residues long. Germline CDR1 reads MRHNA; CDR2 reads SNTAGT. The CDR3 protein is CASSYNLESSYNSPLHF. The CDR3 region has the DNA TGTGCCAGCAGTTACAACCTAGAAAGCTCCTATAATTCACCCCTCCACTTT.